This T cell receptor beta chain was captured in a study of T cells in Graves' hyperthyroidism and ophthalmopathy. Ophthalmopathy cases met thresholds of Clinical Activity Score at least 3, NOSPECS grade at least 4 and duration under 3 months. Patients were excluded because of uncontrolled infection, other autoimmune disease, pregnancy or lactation. Diagnoses rested on clinical symptoms, serum thyroxine and TRAb, thyroid ultrasound and orbital computed tomography. This CDR3 comprises 13 residues. V shed 6 bases and J shed 0 bases, with 8 bases lying between them. Germline V CDR1 and CDR2: LNHNV, YYDKDF (reference sequence). Researchers took RNA transcripts and amplified the TCR beta CDR3 regions from them. With the HTBI primer set, the TCR CDR3 went through a first round of RT-PCR. TCRdb reanalysed the multiplex PCR reads using MiXCR and keeps one entry per CDR3 protein. The sample shows about 640,000 distinct CDR3 sequences, around 15% of them seen only once.

Study-wide findings and caveats: Researchers found most expanded thyroid clonotypes above 0.001 in blood as well.

Regarding this clonotype: The antigen is not known.

Sequenced material: blood. The chain joins TRBV15 to TRBJ1-1; no reliable D call. This TCR was recovered from a woman aged 50 to 65 with Graves' ophthalmopathy. DNA for the CDR3: TGTGCCACCAGTTCGACGGTGAACACTGAAGCTTTCTTT. This sequence encodes CATSSTVNTEAFF.